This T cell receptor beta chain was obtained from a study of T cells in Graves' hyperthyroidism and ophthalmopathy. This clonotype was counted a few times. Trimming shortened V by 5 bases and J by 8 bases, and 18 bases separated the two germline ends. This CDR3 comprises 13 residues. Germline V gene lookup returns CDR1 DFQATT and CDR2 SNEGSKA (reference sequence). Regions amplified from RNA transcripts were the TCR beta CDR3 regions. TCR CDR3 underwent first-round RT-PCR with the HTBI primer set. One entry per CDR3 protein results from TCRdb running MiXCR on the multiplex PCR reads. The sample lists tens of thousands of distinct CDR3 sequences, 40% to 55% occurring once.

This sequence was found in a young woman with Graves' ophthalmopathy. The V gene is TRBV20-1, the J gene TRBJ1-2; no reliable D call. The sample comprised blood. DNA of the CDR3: TGCAGTGCTCCAGATCACGGCGGCGCAGGCTACACCTTC. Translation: CSAPDHGGAGYTF.